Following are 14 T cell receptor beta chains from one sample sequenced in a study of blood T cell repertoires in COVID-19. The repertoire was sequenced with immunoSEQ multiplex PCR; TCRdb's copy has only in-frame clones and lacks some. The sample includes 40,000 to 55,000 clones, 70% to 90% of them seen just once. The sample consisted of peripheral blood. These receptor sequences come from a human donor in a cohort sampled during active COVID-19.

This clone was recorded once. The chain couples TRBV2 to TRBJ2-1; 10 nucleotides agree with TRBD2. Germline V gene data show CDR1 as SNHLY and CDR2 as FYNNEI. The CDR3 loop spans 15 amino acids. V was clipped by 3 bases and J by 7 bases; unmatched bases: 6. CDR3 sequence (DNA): TGTGCCAGCAGTGAGGGGACTAGCGTAGGAAATGAGCAGTTCTTC. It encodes CASSEGTSVGNEQFF.

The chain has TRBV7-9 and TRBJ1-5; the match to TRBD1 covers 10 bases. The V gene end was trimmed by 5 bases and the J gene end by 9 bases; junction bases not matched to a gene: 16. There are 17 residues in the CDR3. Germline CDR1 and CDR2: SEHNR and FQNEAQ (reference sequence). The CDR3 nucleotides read TGTGCCAGCAGCCGAGCGGGGGGACAGGGGCGCCGGGGGCCCCAGCATTTT. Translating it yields CASSRAGGQGRRGPQHF.

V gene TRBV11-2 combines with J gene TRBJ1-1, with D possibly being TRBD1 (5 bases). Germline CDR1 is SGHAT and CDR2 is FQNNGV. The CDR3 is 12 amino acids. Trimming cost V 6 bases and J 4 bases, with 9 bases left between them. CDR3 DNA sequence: TGTGCCAGCAGGCAGGGCCCCACTGAAGCTTTCTTT. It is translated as CASRQGPTEAFF.

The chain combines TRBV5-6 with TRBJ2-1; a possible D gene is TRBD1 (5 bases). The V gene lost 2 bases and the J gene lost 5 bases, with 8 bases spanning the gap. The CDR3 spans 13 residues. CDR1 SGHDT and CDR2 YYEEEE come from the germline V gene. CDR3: CASSFLTDNEQFF. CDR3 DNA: TGTGCCAGCAGCTTTTTGACAGACAATGAGCAGTTCTTC. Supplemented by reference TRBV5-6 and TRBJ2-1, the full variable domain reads DAGVTQSPTHLIKTRGQQVTLRCSPKSGHDTVSWYQQALGQGPQFIFQYYEEEERQRGNFPDRFSGHQFPNYSSELNVNALLLGDSALYLCASSFLTDNEQFFGPGTRLTVL.

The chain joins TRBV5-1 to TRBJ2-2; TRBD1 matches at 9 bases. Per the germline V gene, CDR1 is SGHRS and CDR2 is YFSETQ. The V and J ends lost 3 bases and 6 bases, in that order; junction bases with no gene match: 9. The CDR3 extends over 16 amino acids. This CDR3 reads CASSSRAGTGPGELFF. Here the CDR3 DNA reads TGCGCCAGCAGCTCTAGAGCCGGGACAGGGCCCGGGGAGCTGTTTTTT.

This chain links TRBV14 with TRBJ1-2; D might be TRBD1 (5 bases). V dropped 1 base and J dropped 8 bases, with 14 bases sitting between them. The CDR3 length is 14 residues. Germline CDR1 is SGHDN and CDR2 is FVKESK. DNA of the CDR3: TGTGCCAGCAGCCAAGTACAGGCAGTGGGGGGCTACACCTTC. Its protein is CASSQVQAVGGYTF.

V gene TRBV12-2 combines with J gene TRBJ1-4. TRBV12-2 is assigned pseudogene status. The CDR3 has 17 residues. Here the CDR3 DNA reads TGTGCAAGTCGCTTAGAAGAGGGTTCGGCAACTAATGAAAAACTGTTTTTT. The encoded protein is CASRLEEGSATNEKLFF.

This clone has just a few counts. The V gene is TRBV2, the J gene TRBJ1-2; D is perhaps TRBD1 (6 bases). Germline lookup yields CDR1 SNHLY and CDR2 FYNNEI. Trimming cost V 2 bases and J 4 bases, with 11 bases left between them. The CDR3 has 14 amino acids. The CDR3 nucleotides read TGTGCCAGCAGTGAACAGGGGCTCGGCTATGGCTACACCTTC. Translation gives CASSEQGLGYGYTF.

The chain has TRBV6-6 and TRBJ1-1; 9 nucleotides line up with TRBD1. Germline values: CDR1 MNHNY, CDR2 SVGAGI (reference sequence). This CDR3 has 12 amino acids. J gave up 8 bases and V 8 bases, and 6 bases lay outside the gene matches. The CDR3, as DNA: TGTGCCAGCCGGACAGGGGAGGCCGAAGCTTTCTTT. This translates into CASRTGEAEAFF.

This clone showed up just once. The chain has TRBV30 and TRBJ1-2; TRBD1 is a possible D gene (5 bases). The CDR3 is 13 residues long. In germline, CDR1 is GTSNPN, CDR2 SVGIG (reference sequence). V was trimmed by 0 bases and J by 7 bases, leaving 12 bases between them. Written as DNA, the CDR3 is TGTGCCTGGAGTGTGGATCATACAGGTGGCTACACCTTC. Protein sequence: CAWSVDHTGGYTF. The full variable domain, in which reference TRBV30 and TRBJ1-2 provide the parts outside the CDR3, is SQTIHQWPATLVQPVGSPLSLECTVEGTSNPNLYWYRQAAGRGLQLLFYSVGIGQISSEVPQNLSASRPQDRQFILSSKKLLLSDSGFYLCAWSVDHTGGYTFGSGTRLTVV.

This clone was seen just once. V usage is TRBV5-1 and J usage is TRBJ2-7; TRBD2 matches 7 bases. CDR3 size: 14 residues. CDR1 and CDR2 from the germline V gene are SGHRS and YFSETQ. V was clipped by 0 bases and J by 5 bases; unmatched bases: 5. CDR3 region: CASSLGGRADEQYV. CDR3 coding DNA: TGCGCCAGCAGCTTGGGGGGGAGGGCCGACGAGCAGTACGTC.

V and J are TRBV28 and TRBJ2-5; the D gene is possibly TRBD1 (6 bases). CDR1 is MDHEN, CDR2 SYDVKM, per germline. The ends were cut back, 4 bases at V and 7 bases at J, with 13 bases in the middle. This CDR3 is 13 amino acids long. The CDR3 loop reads CASSSGTTATQYF. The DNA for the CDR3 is TGTGCCAGCAGTTCCGGGACAACCGCGACCCAGTACTTC.

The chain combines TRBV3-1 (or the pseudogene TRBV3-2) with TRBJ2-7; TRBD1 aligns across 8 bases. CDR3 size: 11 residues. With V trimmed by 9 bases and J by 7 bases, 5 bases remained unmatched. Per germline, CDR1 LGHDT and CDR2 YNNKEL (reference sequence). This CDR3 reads CARTGDREQYV. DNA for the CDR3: TGTGCCAGGACAGGGGATCGGGAGCAGTACGTC.

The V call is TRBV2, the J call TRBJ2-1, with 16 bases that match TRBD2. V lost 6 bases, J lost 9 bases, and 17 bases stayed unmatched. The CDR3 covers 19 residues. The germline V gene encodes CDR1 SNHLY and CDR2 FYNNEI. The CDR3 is CASSGPPGLAGGPQAEQFF. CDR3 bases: TGTGCCAGCAGCGGTCCTCCGGGACTAGCGGGAGGGCCTCAGGCTGAGCAGTTCTTC.